This TCR beta chain was found in a study of T-cell memory formation after mild COVID-19. The wider study: Clusters of TCRs were largely donor specific.

The 5'RACE method, run with constant-segment primers, produced TCR alpha and TCR beta cDNA libraries (carrying sample barcodes and UMIs). TCRdb ran MiXCR on the 5' RACE reads and lists one entry per CDR3 protein. This sample has about half a million distinct CDR3 sequences; roughly 18% occur once, and the top ten carry about 12%. Study-level points and caveats: CD4+ contracting clones were found mainly in CM and EM, and CD8+ ones in EMRA. Clones contracting over day 15 to 85 were CD4/CD8 balanced, with later expanders leaning CD4+.

This clonotype showed up many times. No antigen is known for it. The V end was cut by 5 bases, the J end by 0 bases, with 14 bases between. The CDR3 consists of 16 residues. The source of this sequence is an adult woman who had mild COVID-19 (a few samples of this study predate the infection). Cell type and time point are not known. The chain couples TRBV12-3 or TRBV12-4 to TRBJ2-1; TRBD1 or TRBD2 may be the D gene (5 bases each). The source material was PBMCs or a T cell subset sorted from them (not recorded which). The CDR3, as DNA: TGTGCCAGCAGTCCGATGGGGACCAGCTCCTACAATGAGCAGTTCTTC. Protein: CASSPMGTSSYNEQFF.